This T cell receptor (beta chain) was recorded in a study of response to subunit inactivated influenza vaccine. Study-wide findings and caveats: The authors proposed limited new T cell recruitment per seasonal influenza vaccination.

The germline CDR1 and CDR2 sequences are SGDLS and YYNGEE. V lost 3 bases and J lost 3, with 12 bases in between. The CDR3 contains 14 residues. TCRdb recomputed calls from the RT-PCR reads with MiXCR, one row per CDR3 protein. In the table there are approximately 480,000 distinct CDR3 sequences, around 9.9% of which are singletons. This clonotype was seen many times. Its antigen is not identified. The source material was PBMCs from blood, sampled 40 to 50 days after vaccination. The source of this sequence is a man aged 50 to 60 who received an inactivated influenza vaccine. The chain combines TRBV9 with TRBJ1-2, with a possible D match to TRBD1 (5 bases). DNA for the CDR3: TGTGCCAGCAGCGCAGAGGACACATACTATGGCTACACCTTC. Its translation: CASSAEDTYYGYTF. Looking up the rest from reference TRBV9 and TRBJ1-2 gives the full variable domain: DSGVTQTPKHLITATGQRVTLRCSPRSGDLSVYWYQQSLDQGLQFLIQYYNGEERAKGNILERFSAQQFPDLHSELNLSSLELGDSALYFCASSAEDTYYGYTFGSGTRLTVV.